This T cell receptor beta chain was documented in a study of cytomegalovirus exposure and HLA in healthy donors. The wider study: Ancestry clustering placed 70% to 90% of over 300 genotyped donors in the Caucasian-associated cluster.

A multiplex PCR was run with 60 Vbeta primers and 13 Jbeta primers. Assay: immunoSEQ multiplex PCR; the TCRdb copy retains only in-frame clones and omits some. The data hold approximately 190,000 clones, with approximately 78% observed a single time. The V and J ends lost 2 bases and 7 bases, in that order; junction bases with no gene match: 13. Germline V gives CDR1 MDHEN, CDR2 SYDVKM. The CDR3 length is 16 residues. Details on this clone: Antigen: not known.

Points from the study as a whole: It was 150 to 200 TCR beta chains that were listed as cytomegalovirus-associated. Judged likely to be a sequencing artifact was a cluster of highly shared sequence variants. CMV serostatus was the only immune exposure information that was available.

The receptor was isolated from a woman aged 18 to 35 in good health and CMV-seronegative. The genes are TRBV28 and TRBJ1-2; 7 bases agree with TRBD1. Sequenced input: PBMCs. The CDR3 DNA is TGTGCCAGCAGTTTAGGCCACAGGGGTAAGATAGTTGGCTACACCTTC. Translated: CASSLGHRGKIVGYTF.